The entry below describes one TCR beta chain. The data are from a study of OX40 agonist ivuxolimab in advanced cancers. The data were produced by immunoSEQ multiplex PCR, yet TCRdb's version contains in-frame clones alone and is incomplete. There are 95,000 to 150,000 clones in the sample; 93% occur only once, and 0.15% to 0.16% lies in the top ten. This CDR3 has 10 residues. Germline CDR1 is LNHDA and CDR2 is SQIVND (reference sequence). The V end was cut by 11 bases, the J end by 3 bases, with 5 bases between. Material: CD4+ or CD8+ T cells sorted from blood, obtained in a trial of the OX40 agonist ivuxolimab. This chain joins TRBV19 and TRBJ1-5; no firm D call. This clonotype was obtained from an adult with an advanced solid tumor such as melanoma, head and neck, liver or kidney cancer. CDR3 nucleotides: TGTGCCTGTCACAATCAGCCCCAGCATTTT. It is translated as CACHNQPQHF.